This T cell receptor beta chain was observed in a study of shared clonotypes between healthy human individuals. The overall study: Each donor contributed plates that comprised three CD4 naive, three CD4 memory, two CD8 naive and one CD8 memory.

Whole-study results and caveats: Sharing across four donors was seen in 4% to 5.5% of naive CD4 clonotypes. Generally, estimated richness proved larger in naive subsets than it did in memory subsets.

Every contributor of samples was a Caucasian grown-up residing in Nashville, Tennessee. Regarding this clone: Its antigen remains unknown.

The ends lost 5 bases at V and 5 bases at J; junction bases unmatched: 8. This CDR3 has 15 amino acids. CDR1 and CDR2 from the germline V gene are MNHNS and SASEGT. The data were produced by immunoSEQ multiplex PCR, yet TCRdb's version contains in-frame clones alone and is incomplete. The table shows approximately 1,000,000 clones, with around three quarters occurring only once. Sequenced input: memory CD4+ T cells from PBMCs. Documented subset: CD45RA-negative fraction. The chain has TRBV6-1 and TRBJ1-4, with 7 bases aligning to TRBD1. The sequence came from a man between 18 and 29 years old in good health. Some clones in this sample may be carry-over from other donors' samples. This chain's CDR3 is CASSPPGQTNEKLFF. As DNA, the CDR3 is TGTGCCAGCAGTCCCCCGGGACAGACGAATGAAAAACTGTTTTTT.